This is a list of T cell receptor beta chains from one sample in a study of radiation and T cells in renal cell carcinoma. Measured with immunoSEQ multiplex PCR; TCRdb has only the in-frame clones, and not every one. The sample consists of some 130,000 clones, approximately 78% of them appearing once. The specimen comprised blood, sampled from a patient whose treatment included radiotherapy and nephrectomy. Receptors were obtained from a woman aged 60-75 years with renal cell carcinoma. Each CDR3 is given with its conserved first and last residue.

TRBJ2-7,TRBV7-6,CASSLDGPAGSYEQYF
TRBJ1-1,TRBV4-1,CASSPREGVGMNTEAFF
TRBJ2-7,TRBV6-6,CASSRTVPYEQYF
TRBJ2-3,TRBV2,CASSEEWGGTQYF
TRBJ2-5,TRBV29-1,CSVASGGGVETQYF
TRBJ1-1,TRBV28,CASTLGTHHLNTEAFF
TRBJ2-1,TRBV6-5,CASSYTSGSSYNEQFF
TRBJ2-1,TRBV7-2,CASSFIGAWYEQFF
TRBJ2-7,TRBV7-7,CASRKWIYEQYF
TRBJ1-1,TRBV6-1,CASSEGFSVAEAFF
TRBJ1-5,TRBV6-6,CASSYSAGDGNQPQHF
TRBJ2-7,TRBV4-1,CASSQGSFNEQYF
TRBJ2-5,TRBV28,CASSTTGVQETQYF
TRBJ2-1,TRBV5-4,CASSSGTSGNNEQFF
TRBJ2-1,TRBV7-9,CASSLSVDNEQFF
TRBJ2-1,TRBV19,CASSITTDRGGEQFF
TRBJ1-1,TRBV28,CASTPSTLEAFF
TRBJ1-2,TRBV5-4,CASSRTAGASYGYTF